The next 2 T cell receptor beta chains were all read from a single sample in a study of Graves' ophthalmopathy and Graves' hyperthyroidism. The sequenced template was RNA, covering the TCR beta CDR3 region. The workflow started with a first-round RT-PCR run with HTBI primers and then moved on to a second-round multiplex PCR. Each CDR3 protein gets one entry after TCRdb re-called the multiplex PCR reads with MiXCR. The sample includes over a million distinct CDR3 sequences, about 36% seen only once; the top ten take approximately 10%. Sequencing used peripheral blood or thyroid tissue (not recorded which). These receptors came from an adult man with Graves' hyperthyroidism.

Ten or more counts support this clonotype. The CDR3 loop is CASSLPRDPLETQYF. CDR3 sequence (DNA): TGTGCCAGCAGCCTCCCCAGGGACCCCCTCGAGACCCAGTACTTC. The chain employs TRBV12-3 or TRBV12-4 and TRBJ2-5; D tentatively fits TRBD1 or TRBD2 (5 bases each). This CDR3 is 15 amino acids long. Trimming pared 6 bases from V and 5 bases from J, leaving 19 bases between.

The genes are TRBV7-8 and TRBJ2-2, with a tentative D call TRBD1 (6 bases). V was shortened by 5 bases and J by 2 bases, with 24 bases between the two germline ends. The CDR3 runs 19 residues. Looked up from germline, CDR1 is SGHVS and CDR2 is FQNEAQ. CDR3 residues: CASSPKRMQQGPNTGELFF. CDR3 DNA sequence: TGTGCCAGCAGCCCGAAACGGATGCAGCAGGGGCCTAACACCGGGGAGCTGTTTTTT.